These 25 T cell receptor beta chains originate from one sample sequenced in a study of T cell changes during pregnancy in multiple sclerosis. Libraries were prepared by immunoSEQ multiplex PCR; TCRdb keeps only in-frame clonotypes and omits some of them. The table lists 30,000 to 35,000 clones, approximately 90% of them singletons. The sample in question was CD8+ T cells from peripheral blood mononuclear cells, obtained before pregnancy. The origin of the receptors is a female donor with multiple sclerosis, enrolled in a pregnancy study.

This clone was detected only a few times. The J gene is TRBJ2-3, the V gene TRBV6-4, with 11 positions matching TRBD2. In germline, CDR1 is MRHNA, CDR2 SNTAGT. CDR3 length: 16 residues. V dropped 3 bases and J dropped 1; count of bases not matched to a gene: 3. The CDR3 region is CASSEETSGGTDTQYF. CDR3 nucleotide sequence: TGTGCCAGCAGTGAGGAGACTAGCGGGGGCACAGATACGCAGTATTTT.

This clone was seen just once. DNA for the CDR3: TGTGCCAGCAGCCCTCGGGCGGGCTCGGGTCAGCCCCAGCATTTT. Protein: CASSPRAGSGQPQHF. The V and J genes are TRBV6-1 and TRBJ1-5; D uncertain. CDR3 length: 15 residues. CDR1 and CDR2 from the germline V gene are MNHNS and SASEGT. V lost 6 bases and J 6 bases, leaving 18 bases between the germline ends.

The chain links TRBV2 to TRBJ2-5, with 15 nucleotides matching TRBD2. V trimming: 7 bases; J trimming: 0 bases; junction bases outside the gene matches: 9. Germline V gene lookup returns CDR1 SNHLY and CDR2 FYNNEI. CDR3 length equals 18 residues. The CDR3 sequence is CASTLGTSGGSYQETQYF. As DNA, the CDR3 is TGTGCCAGCACCCTCGGGACTAGCGGGGGGTCGTACCAAGAGACCCAGTACTTC. The full variable domain, completed using reference TRBV2 and TRBJ2-5, is EPEVTQTPSHQVTQMGQEVILRCVPISNHLYFYWYRQILGQKVEFLVSFYNNEISEKSEIFDDQFSVERPDGSNFTLKIRSTKLEDSAMYFCASTLGTSGGSYQETQYFGPGTRLLVL.

The rearrangement uses TRBV9 and TRBJ2-3, with TRBD2 matching over 12 bases. Trimming cost V 0 bases and J 3 bases; bases outside gene matches: 8. The CDR3 has 18 amino acids. The germline V gene has CDR1 SGDLS and CDR2 YYNGEE. The CDR3 coding sequence is TGTGCCAGCAGCGTAGTCCCTAGCGGGGGGGCCAGGACAGATACGCAGTATTTT. This translates into CASSVVPSGGARTDTQYF.

This clone was seen more than once but under ten times. The V and J genes are TRBV6-5 and TRBJ1-1; D gene ambiguous. Trimming left V 0 bases short and J 8 bases short, with 10 bases between. In germline, CDR1 is MNHEY, CDR2 SVGAGI. This CDR3 comprises 13 residues. CDR3 region: CASSYSPGAEAFF. In DNA, the CDR3 is TGTGCCAGCAGTTACTCGCCCGGAGCGGAAGCTTTCTTT.

The CDR3: CASSLGFGTGHNEQFF. The CDR3, as DNA: TGTGCCAGCAGCTTAGGCTTTGGGACAGGCCACAATGAGCAGTTCTTC. The chain has TRBV7-9 and TRBJ2-1; TRBD1 matches 8 bases. The CDR3 spans 16 residues. V dropped 1 base and J dropped 5; count of bases not matched to a gene: 7. From germline, CDR1 is SEHNR and CDR2 FQNEAQ (reference sequence). The whole variable domain, filled in from reference TRBV7-9 and TRBJ2-1, reads DTGVSQNPRHKITKRGQNVTFRCDPISEHNRLYWYRQTLGQGPEFLTYFQNEAQLEKSRLLSDRFSAERPKGSFSTLEIQRTEQGDSAMYLCASSLGFGTGHNEQFFGPGTRLTVL.

The rearrangement links TRBV2 to TRBJ1-1, with D possibly TRBD1 on 6 matching bases. Germline CDR1 is SNHLY and CDR2 is FYNNEI. Trimming removed 5 bases at V and 5 bases at J, with 9 bases between. The CDR3 is 12 amino acids. The CDR3 DNA is TGTGCCAGCAGTACAGGGAGAACTGAAGCTTTCTTT. It specifies CASSTGRTEAFF.

The chain couples TRBV7-9 to TRBJ2-3; D is possibly TRBD2 (6 bases). Germline CDR1 is SEHNR and CDR2 is FQNEAQ (reference sequence). This CDR3 is built from 17 residues. Trimming cost V 1 base and J 4 bases, with 18 bases left between them. The CDR3 DNA reads as TGTGCCAGCAGCTTAGTGGCAGCGGGTCCCTTCCCAGATACGCAGTATTTT. This encodes CASSLVAAGPFPDTQYF.

The rearrangement uses TRBV19 and TRBJ2-1; TRBD2 matches 7 bases. This CDR3 is built from 14 residues. V was pared by 5 bases and J by 4 bases, with 5 bases of the junction left unmatched. Germline values: CDR1 LNHDA, CDR2 SQIVND (reference sequence). CDR3 DNA sequence: TGTGCCAGTAGTCCTAGCGGTTTTTACAATGAGCAGTTCTTC. It is translated as CASSPSGFYNEQFF.

This chain connects TRBV27 to TRBJ1-2; D uncertain. Trimming stripped 10 bases from V and 4 bases from J, with 7 bases between. Germline CDR1 MNHEY, CDR2 SMNVEV (reference sequence). CDR3 length equals 10 residues. The CDR3 bases are TGTGCCACATTTAGCTATGGCTACACCTTC. Its translation is CATFSYGYTF.

The sample holds one count of this clone. The V call is TRBV19, the J call TRBJ2-1, with D possibly TRBD2 on 5 matching bases. V was cut by 5 bases and J by 7 bases, with 9 bases left in between. The CDR3 is 12 residues long. The germline V gene has CDR1 LNHDA and CDR2 SQIVND (reference sequence). CDR3 sequence (DNA): TGTGCCAGTAGTCTCGGGGTAAATGAGCAGTTCTTC. Translation: CASSLGVNEQFF.

The gene calls are TRBV9 and TRBJ1-2; 8 bases fit TRBD1. Germline lookup yields CDR1 SGDLS and CDR2 YYNGEE. Trimming at V came to 1 base and at J to 4 bases, leaving 6 bases not matched to a gene. The CDR3 totals 15 residues. For the CDR3, the DNA is TGTGCCAGCAGCGTACTTGGACAGGGAGGCTATGGCTACACCTTC. This gives the protein CASSVLGQGGYGYTF.

V gene TRBV25-1 combines with J gene TRBJ1-4, with TRBD1 matching over 7 bases. This CDR3 comprises 17 residues. Germline V gene sequence: CDR1 MGHDK, CDR2 SYGVNS. The junction had 8 bases not matched to a gene; V was cut back by 1 base and J by 3 bases. The CDR3 sequence: CASSEWGDRDPNEKLFF. DNA of the CDR3: TGTGCCAGCAGTGAATGGGGTGACAGGGACCCTAATGAAAAACTGTTTTTT.

This sequence joins TRBV6-5 and TRBJ2-5; possibly TRBD2 for D (5 bases). The CDR3 is 13 amino acids. The germline V and J ends were trimmed by 5 bases and 1 base, with 8 bases remaining between them. The germline CDR1 and CDR2 sequences are MNHEY and SVGAGI. The CDR3 sequence is CASSPGSQETQYF. For the CDR3, the DNA is TGTGCCAGCAGTCCGGGGTCCCAAGAGACCCAGTACTTC.

This chain connects TRBV6-5 to TRBJ2-7; D perhaps matches TRBD1 (5 bases). Germline CDR1 MNHEY, CDR2 SVGAGI. V was clipped by 0 bases and J by 4 bases, with 13 bases between them. The CDR3 has 15 amino acids. This CDR3 reads CASSYSTMTVYEQYF. The CDR3 nucleotides read TGTGCCAGCAGTTACTCGACGATGACAGTATACGAGCAGTACTTC.

The chain has TRBV11-2 and TRBJ1-6; TRBD1 matches at 9 bases. The CDR3 runs 13 residues. Germline V CDR1 and CDR2: SGHAT, FQNNGV. V dropped 4 bases and J dropped 14; count of bases not matched to a gene: 6. The CDR3 protein is CASSSGTGTALHF. CDR3 coding DNA: TGTGCCAGCAGCTCTGGGACAGGGACGGCCCTCCACTTT.

The V and J genes are TRBV6-1 and TRBJ2-2; 8 bases are a match to TRBD1. This CDR3 comprises 17 residues. Germline CDR1 is MNHNS and CDR2 is SASEGT. V gave up 3 bases and J gave up 5 bases; unmatched junction bases: 11. DNA for the CDR3: TGTGCCAGCAGTGATCCTACCGGGACAGGAAAGACCGGGGAGCTGTTTTTT. It encodes CASSDPTGTGKTGELFF.

V and J are TRBV29-1 and TRBJ2-7; 7 bases line up with TRBD2. The CDR3 covers 13 residues. Germline V CDR1 and CDR2: SQVTM, ANQGSEA. Trimming cost V 4 bases and J 3 bases; bases outside gene matches: 6. CDR3 DNA sequence: TGCAGCGTTGCTCCAGCGGGGAACTACGAGCAGTACTTC. Its translation: CSVAPAGNYEQYF.

V is TRBV7-3 and J is TRBJ2-5; maybe TRBD2 (6 bases). Germline V gives CDR1 SGHTA, CDR2 FQGTGA. Deletions cut 5 bases from V and 5 bases from J, with 15 bases between. The CDR3 is 14 amino acids. The CDR3 DNA sequence: TGTGCCAGCAGCCCCATCCCTGGGAGGGAGACCCAGTACTTC. Translating it yields CASSPIPGRETQYF.

The chain employs TRBV18 and TRBJ1-6, with 7 positions matching TRBD1. V lost 2 bases, J lost 8 bases, and 3 bases stayed unmatched. Per germline, CDR1 KGHSH and CDR2 LQKENI. The CDR3 totals 14 residues. The CDR3 protein is CASSPSGTDSPLHF. In DNA, the CDR3 is TGTGCCAGCTCACCATCCGGGACAGATTCACCCCTCCACTTT.

The V and J genes are TRBV5-8 and TRBJ1-1; 7 bases agree with TRBD1. The CDR3 is made up of 13 amino acids. Germline CDR1 is SGHTS and CDR2 is YDEGEE. V dropped 5 bases and J dropped 0; count of bases not matched to a gene: 1. The chain's CDR3 is CASRGQMNTEAFF. The DNA of the CDR3 is TGTGCCAGCAGGGGACAGATGAACACTGAAGCTTTCTTT.

V and J are TRBV6-1 and TRBJ2-5, with 7 bases that match TRBD2. Germline V lookup: CDR1 MNHNS, CDR2 SASEGT. The CDR3 length is 14 residues. V shed 2 bases, J shed 3 bases, and the junction held 3 bases outside the gene matches. The CDR3 is CASSETSDKETQYF. The CDR3 coding sequence is TGTGCCAGCAGTGAAACTAGCGATAAAGAGACCCAGTACTTC.

This chain uses TRBV11-2 with TRBJ2-4, with D possibly matching TRBD1 (6 bases). The V gene's germline CDR1 is SGHAT and CDR2 FQNNGV. The CDR3 covers 15 residues. Trimming took 3 bases from V and 2 from J, leaving 11 bases between them. CDR3 loop: CASSFGTLTKNIQYF. DNA for the CDR3: TGTGCCAGCAGCTTCGGGACACTGACCAAAAACATTCAGTACTTC.

The rearrangement joins TRBV4-3 to TRBJ2-1, with D possibly TRBD2 on 6 matching bases. The ends were cut back, 6 bases at V and 10 bases at J, with 10 bases in the middle. The germline gives CDR1 LGHNA, CDR2 YSLEER. The CDR3 contains 11 residues. CDR3 residues: CASSFRGEQFF. CDR3 bases: TGCGCCAGCAGTTTTCGGGGGGAGCAGTTCTTC.

This rearrangement joins TRBV6-1 to TRBJ1-1, with a possible D match to TRBD1 (6 bases). The germline gives CDR1 MNHNS, CDR2 SASEGT. V lost 6 bases and J 3 bases, leaving 14 bases between the germline ends. There are 14 residues in the CDR3. The CDR3 region is CASSLRQVYTEAFF. In DNA, the CDR3 is TGTGCCAGCAGCCTCAGACAGGTCTACACTGAAGCTTTCTTT.